The present entry profiles one T cell receptor (beta chain) with its context. This clonotype was seen at least ten times. Its antigen is not yet known. Base qualities are not recorded, but no much larger clone differs from it by a single base. Hyperthyroidism was considered stable if no progression to ophthalmopathy occurred within 18 months of follow-up. The hyperthyroidism patients were 18 to 65 years old and newly diagnosed, with a disease duration of less than 2 months. Anyone with other autoimmune diseases, uncontrolled infections, pregnancy or lactation was excluded from the study. Diagnosis was based on clinical symptoms, serum thyroxine, TRAb, thyroid ultrasound and orbital computed tomography. Ficoll-Paque density gradient centrifugation was used to isolate PBMCs from 9.5 to 10 ml of fresh peripheral blood. Total RNA was extracted with Trizol reagent and quality-checked on an Agilent 2100 Bioanalyzer.

For repertoire sequencing, the TCR beta CDR3 regions were amplified from RNA transcripts. HTBI primers and the Qiagen OneStep RT-PCR kit were used in a first-round RT-PCR, which was followed by a second-round multiplex PCR, size selection and purification. Sequencing of the libraries was carried out on an Illumina HiSeq2000 in paired-end mode with 100 bp reads. The paper's data handling went like this. SOAPnuke was used to process the reads, removing any read that contained adapters or uncalled bases, had a mean Phred below 15, or lacked an exact match to the constant primer or identifier. High-quality paired reads were merged with COPE v1.2.5. Each unique nucleotide sequence was defined as a clonotype, and clonotypes were aligned to IMGT TRB V, D and J references with MiTCR v1.1. The analysis was limited to V-J combinations with a frequency above 0.0001, which together covered 99.2% of repertoires. A TCR clonal expansion and chaos score per V-J combination was defined as the ratio of F50 clonal expansion to chaos observed in the TCRdist matrix. Welch's t-statistics and random forest were used to narrow the features down to around 13 V-J combinations, which were then fed into a naive Bayes classifier. The Morisita-Horn index was used to measure how similar the thyroid and blood repertoires were. TCRdb cleaned the public reads at Q25 with fastp, built clones with MiXCR and kept in-frame beta chains. Each entry merges the rows of one CDR3 protein and shows their most common DNA and genes. TCRdb, not the original authors, processed these V and J calls. The sample table contains hundreds of thousands of distinct CDR3 sequences; only one count was recorded for about a fifth of them. The top ten constitute more than 5.5% of the sample.

According to the germline V gene, CDR1 reads SNHLY and CDR2 reads FYNNEI. Trimming accounts for 3 bases at V and 2 bases at J, while the number of junction bases matched to no gene is 6. The CDR3 spans 16 residues, from the cysteine through the phenylalanine. The retained sequence is limited to the CDR3, 48 bases, with the frame set at the first base. These data originate in a study of Graves' ophthalmopathy and Graves' hyperthyroidism (dated by TCRdb to about 2018). Regarding the research as a whole: Peripheral blood samples were taken at the time of initial diagnosis, before any treatment was given. After sampling, hyperthyroidism patients received methimazole starting at 30 mg daily, and ophthalmopathy patients received high-dose intravenous methylprednisolone. For training and testing, the 100 or so patients in the discovery cohort were randomly divided in a 7:3 ratio. TCR beta repertoire signatures were used to distinguish Graves' ophthalmopathy from Graves' hyperthyroidism and to predict progression to ophthalmopathy. T-cell repertoires of thyroid tissue and blood were compared in over five hyperthyroidism patients. A discovery set of 100 patients (around 40 ophthalmopathy, 55 to 60 stable hyperthyroidism) was enrolled to explore V-J signatures distinguishing ophthalmopathy from hyperthyroidism. An independent validation cohort comprised some 19 hyperthyroidism patients and over 15 patients who later progressed from hyperthyroidism to ophthalmopathy. In total, 135 blood samples were TCR-sequenced: 43 ophthalmopathy, some 80 hyperthyroidism and some 17 hyperthyroidism-to-ophthalmopathy patients. Results and caveats for the whole study, not just this receptor: The 13-signature model separated ophthalmopathy from stable hyperthyroidism with 87.88% sensitivity and approximately 83% specificity in cross-validation, and 80%/75% in the test set. Most expanded thyroid clonotypes with a frequency above 0.001 also appeared in blood, which suggests that blood repertoires may reflect the immune response in the thyroid. No statistical method was used to set the sample size in advance, and the investigators knew which group each participant was assigned to. In validation, the model predicted ophthalmopathy progression with about 70% sensitivity and around 72% specificity; around twelve predicted patients were CT-confirmed with GO in a median of approximately six months.

The rearrangement joined TRBV2 to TRBJ2-7; TRBD1 aligns with 11 central bases. The sequencing sample was made of peripheral blood. The TCR comes from a woman between 18 and 29 years old with stable Graves' hyperthyroidism. Some clones in this sample may be carry-over from other donors' samples. Donor details come from another sample of the same person, matched by shared clones. The CDR3 reads as follows: CASSDLDRGRPYEQYF. The DNA sequence is TGTGCCAGCAGTGACCTGGACAGGGGGCGCCCCTACGAGCAGTACTTC.